This TCR beta chain is drawn from a study of shared clonotypes between healthy human individuals. About the research overall: CD8 memory received one plate per donor, CD8 naive two, CD4 memory three and CD4 naive three.

This clone has a single count. CDR3 size: 14 residues. Trimming removed 5 bases from V and 1 base from J, with 10 bases in between. The germline gives CDR1 SGHRS, CDR2 YFSETQ. Generated by immunoSEQ multiplex PCR, the TCRdb table keeps only in-frame clones and is missing some. The sample lists 2.5 million or so clones, 85% to 95% occurring once. This clonotype originated in a man aged 18 to 29 in good health. This chain connects TRBV5-1 to TRBJ1-3, with TRBD1 as a possible D gene (5 bases). The source material was naive CD4+ T cells sorted from blood. Subset reported: CD45RA+ positively selected. CDR3 bases: TGCGCCAGCAGGCCCGAGGGGTCTGGAAACACCATATATTTT. Its translation is CASRPEGSGNTIYF.